The T cell receptor (beta chain) described here comes from a study of cytomegalovirus exposure and HLA in healthy donors. The PCR employed 60 Vbeta primers together with 13 Jbeta primers. Libraries were prepared by immunoSEQ multiplex PCR; TCRdb keeps only in-frame clonotypes and omits some of them. This sample has over 75,000 clones, with 75% to 85% found just once. The sequenced material came from PBMCs. The receptor was isolated from a man aged 25-45 years in good health and CMV-seropositive.

The CDR3 nucleotides are TGCGCCAGCAGCCCTAGCGGGATCATCGGGGAGCTGTTTTTT. Its protein is CASSPSGIIGELFF. The V call is TRBV5-1, the J call TRBJ2-2; 9 bases fit TRBD2. The CDR3 contains 14 residues. Germline trimming cut 4 bases from V and 7 bases from J; bases unmatched to any gene: 5. CDR1 and CDR2 (germline): SGHRS, YFSETQ. Full variable domain (missing parts from reference TRBV5-1 and TRBJ2-2): KAGVTQTPRYLIKTRGQQVTLSCSPISGHRSVSWYQQTPGQGLQFLFEYFSETQRNKGNFPGRFSGRQFSNSRSEMNVSTLELGDSALYLCASSPSGIIGELFFGEGSRLTVL.